A single sample is the source of the 27 T cell receptor beta chains below, sequenced in a study of blood T cell repertoires in COVID-19. Sequencing was performed with immunoSEQ multiplex PCR; in TCRdb, only in-frame clones are kept and a portion is missing. The repertoire consists of a few hundred thousand clones, with approximately 82% occurring once and the leading ten covering 3.5% to 5.5%. The sequenced sample was peripheral blood. The source of these receptors is a man between 60 and 75 years old who had recovered from COVID-19.

The gene calls are TRBV7-9 and TRBJ1-1; unclear D gene. Trimming took 2 bases from V and 0 from J, leaving 10 bases between them. The CDR3 spans 15 residues. Germline CDR1 is SEHNR and CDR2 is FQNEAQ (reference sequence). The CDR3 DNA sequence: TGTGCCAGCAGCTTACCGACAAGCATGAACACTGAAGCTTTCTTT. Translation gives CASSLPTSMNTEAFF.

This clone was seen a handful of times. The J gene is TRBJ2-2, the V gene TRBV7-8, with TRBD1 matching 10 bases. This CDR3 spans 17 amino acids. Germline trimming cut 5 bases from V and 1 base from J; bases unmatched to any gene: 7. Germline assignment: CDR1 SGHVS and CDR2 FQNEAQ. The CDR3 DNA reads TGTGCCAGCAGCATCCGACAGGGGGCGGGGAACACCGGGGAGCTGTTTTTT. Its translation is CASSIRQGAGNTGELFF. The full variable domain, its missing parts supplied by reference TRBV7-8 and TRBJ2-2, is GAGVSQSPRYKVAKRGQDVALRCDPISGHVSLFWYQQALGQGPEFLTYFQNEAQLDKSGLPSDRFFAERPEGSVSTLKIQRTQQEDSAVYLCASSIRQGAGNTGELFFGEGSRLTVL.

The chain joins TRBV11-3 to TRBJ2-7; 8 nucleotides align to TRBD2. The V gene end was trimmed by 5 bases and the J gene end by 2 bases; junction bases not matched to a gene: 2. The CDR3 is 13 residues long. Germline assignment: CDR1 SGHNT and CDR2 YENEEA. This CDR3 is CASSPGGAYEQYF. In DNA form, the CDR3 reads TGTGCCAGCAGCCCGGGGGGGGCCTACGAGCAGTACTTC.

V and J are TRBV5-1 and TRBJ1-1; tentative D call: TRBD1 (6 bases). CDR3 length equals 13 residues. Germline V gene lookup returns CDR1 SGHRS and CDR2 YFSETQ. Trimming removed 4 bases at V and 4 bases at J, with 11 bases between. The CDR3 region has the DNA TGCGCCAGCAGCACACAGGGCGGCACTGAAGCTTTCTTT. Translation: CASSTQGGTEAFF.

The chain has TRBV19 and TRBJ2-3; possible D gene TRBD2, 5 bases. The CDR3 is made up of 14 amino acids. In germline, CDR1 is LNHDA, CDR2 SQIVND (reference sequence). The V end lost 2 bases, the J end lost 5 bases, and 11 bases lay between the germline ends. CDR3 sequence (DNA): TGTGCCAGTAGTATAAATCGCGGGCAAGATACGCAGTATTTT. It codes for CASSINRGQDTQYF. Full variable domain (missing parts from reference TRBV19 and TRBJ2-3): DGGITQSPKYLFRKEGQNVTLSCEQNLNHDAMYWYRQDPGQGLRLIYYSQIVNDFQKGDIAEGYSVSREKKESFPLTVTSAQKNPTAFYLCASSINRGQDTQYFGPGTRLTVL.

The chain has TRBV5-8 and TRBJ2-5; D ambiguous. The CDR3 consists of 15 residues. Germline assignment: CDR1 SGHTS and CDR2 YDEGEE. Deletions cut 0 bases from V and 1 base from J, with 10 bases between. DNA of the CDR3: TGTGCCAGCAGCTTGGGTCAGGCAATCCAAGAGACCCAGTACTTC. The encoded protein is CASSLGQAIQETQYF.

This chain connects TRBV15 to TRBJ1-3; the D is unclear. The CDR3 runs 14 residues. Germline loops: CDR1 LNHNV, CDR2 YYDKDF (reference sequence). V lost 3 bases and J lost 4, with 10 bases in between. The CDR3 reads CATSSSGWGNTIYF. The CDR3, as DNA: TGTGCCACCAGCAGTAGCGGCTGGGGAAACACCATATATTTT.

The J gene is TRBJ1-6, the V gene TRBV6-1, with D perhaps matching TRBD1 (6 bases). From germline, CDR1 is MNHNS and CDR2 SASEGT. CDR3 length: 16 residues. Trimming left V 4 bases short and J 0 bases short, with 10 bases between. Here the CDR3 reads CASSVRGGSYNSPLHF. DNA of the CDR3: TGTGCCAGCAGTGTGCGAGGGGGCTCCTATAATTCACCCCTCCACTTT.

The gene calls are TRBV30 and TRBJ1-2; D perhaps matches TRBD1 (6 bases). Between the trimmed V and J ends, which lost 3 bases and 4 bases, there was a span of 15 bases. The CDR3 extends over 14 amino acids. CDR1 and CDR2 (germline): GTSNPN, SVGIG (reference sequence). CDR3 sequence reads: CAWRSTGGPYGYTF. CDR3 bases: TGTGCCTGGAGATCAACGGGGGGCCCCTATGGCTACACCTTC.

The chain employs TRBV6-5 and TRBJ2-3; 8 bases are shared with TRBD2. The CDR3 is 16 amino acids. Unmatched junction bases numbered 10, after V lost 4 bases and J lost 4 bases. Germline V gene sequence: CDR1 MNHEY, CDR2 SVGAGI. The DNA for the CDR3 is TGTGCCAGCAGTTTGAGCGCCGGGGGGGGCGCAGATACGCAGTATTTT. It translates to CASSLSAGGGADTQYF.

This clone was counted a single time. This sequence joins TRBV2 and TRBJ2-1; D gene ambiguous. Germline assignment: CDR1 SNHLY and CDR2 FYNNEI. The V gene lost 10 bases and the J gene lost 6 bases, with 10 bases spanning the gap. The CDR3 is made up of 11 amino acids. The DNA for the CDR3 is TGTGCCACAACTCTAGGCAATGAGCAGTTCTTC. As protein: CATTLGNEQFF.

Turning to this clone: This same CDR3 is encoded by further DNA sequences in the sample. The J gene is TRBJ2-3, the V gene TRBV5-5, with D maybe TRBD1 (5 bases). The CDR3 runs 15 residues. V gave up 0 bases and J gave up 2 bases, with 10 bases separating them. Looked up from germline, CDR1 is SGHKS and CDR2 is YYEKEE (reference sequence). DNA of the CDR3: TGTGCCAGCAGCTTGGTTGGGGCCTACACAGATACGCAGTATTTT. Residues: CASSLVGAYTDTQYF.

In this sample, this clone turned up once. The chain's CDR3 is CASSLAPGGSYEQYF. The CDR3 DNA is TGTGCCAGCAGCTTAGCGCCCGGCGGATCCTACGAGCAGTACTTC. The rearrangement links TRBV7-2 to TRBJ2-7; D uncertain. Germline V lookup: CDR1 SGHTA, CDR2 FQGNSA. The CDR3 is 15 amino acids. Trimming shortened V by 0 bases and J by 1 base, and 10 bases separated the two germline ends.

The V gene is TRBV9, the J gene TRBJ2-7, with D unresolved. Trimming took 4 bases from V and 0 from J, leaving 11 bases between them. CDR1 is SGDLS and CDR2 is YYNGEE in the germline V gene. The CDR3 is made up of 14 amino acids. DNA of the CDR3: TGTGCCAGCAGCCAGGCGCTAAGCTCCTACGAGCAGTACTTC. Translating it yields CASSQALSSYEQYF.

The genes are TRBV19 and TRBJ2-1, with 10 bases aligning to TRBD1. Per the germline V gene, CDR1 is LNHDA and CDR2 is SQIVND (reference sequence). The CDR3 covers 13 residues. With 7 bases clipped from V and 7 bases from J, the junction kept 4 bases outside the gene matches. CDR3 region: CASTDRGPNEQFF. CDR3 in DNA: TGTGCCAGTACCGACAGGGGGCCTAATGAGCAGTTCTTC. Based on the CDR3 plus reference TRBV19 and TRBJ2-1, the full variable domain is DGGITQSPKYLFRKEGQNVTLSCEQNLNHDAMYWYRQDPGQGLRLIYYSQIVNDFQKGDIAEGYSVSREKKESFPLTVTSAQKNPTAFYLCASTDRGPNEQFFGPGTRLTVL.

In this sample, this clone turned up once. V usage is TRBV7-8 and J usage is TRBJ2-5, with D possibly matching TRBD2 (6 bases). Germline loops: CDR1 SGHVS, CDR2 FQNEAQ. Trimming pared 1 base from V and 7 bases from J, leaving 13 bases between. The CDR3 has 14 residues. The CDR3 DNA reads TGTGCCAGCAGCTTAGATCGGGTGGGGGGGACCCAGTACTTC. It is translated as CASSLDRVGGTQYF. Combining the CDR3 with reference TRBV7-8 and TRBJ2-5 gives the whole variable domain GAGVSQSPRYKVAKRGQDVALRCDPISGHVSLFWYQQALGQGPEFLTYFQNEAQLDKSGLPSDRFFAERPEGSVSTLKIQRTQQEDSAVYLCASSLDRVGGTQYFGPGTRLLVL.

In its sample, this clone was seen many times. Other DNA variants within this sample encode the same CDR3. V and J are TRBV9 and TRBJ1-1, with D perhaps TRBD1 (5 bases). The ends were cut back, 2 bases at V and 1 base at J, with 6 bases in the middle. The CDR3 covers 13 residues. CDR1 and CDR2 from the germline V gene are SGDLS and YYNGEE. The CDR3 coding sequence is TGTGCCAGCAGCGTCACAGGGAACACTGAAGCTTTCTTT. Its protein is CASSVTGNTEAFF.

V is TRBV27 and J is TRBJ2-4; 11 nucleotides match TRBD1. V was pared by 6 bases and J by 1 base, with 8 bases of the junction left unmatched. This CDR3 comprises 17 residues. Germline CDR1 and CDR2: MNHEY and SMNVEV (reference sequence). The CDR3 bases are TGTGCCAGCAGCCTCGGGGACAGGGGGGACGCCAAAAACATTCAGTACTTC. It codes for CASSLGDRGDAKNIQYF.

The rearrangement links TRBV6-1 to TRBJ1-6, with 10 bases that match TRBD1. CDR3 length equals 15 residues. CDR1 is MNHNS, CDR2 SASEGT, per germline. Losses at the gene ends were 2 bases for V and 10 bases for J; bases not matched to a gene: 5. The CDR3 is CASSERTGGLSPLHF. CDR3 coding DNA: TGTGCCAGCAGTGAACGGACAGGGGGACTGTCACCCCTCCACTTT.

The gene calls are TRBV19 and TRBJ2-7, with TRBD2 matching 8 bases. Looked up from germline, CDR1 is LNHDA and CDR2 is SQIVND (reference sequence). The CDR3 is made up of 13 amino acids. V shed 7 bases and J 7 bases; nucleotides not matched to a gene: 9. CDR3 in amino acids: CASTISGIGEQYF. Here the CDR3 DNA reads TGTGCCAGTACCATTAGCGGGATTGGAGAGCAGTACTTC.

The chain combines TRBV28 with TRBJ1-1; 8 nucleotides align to TRBD1. V lost 3 bases, J lost 5 bases, and 5 bases stayed unmatched. Looked up from germline, CDR1 is MDHEN and CDR2 is SYDVKM. The CDR3 consists of 14 residues. The CDR3: CASSFQGAKTEAFF. CDR3 DNA: TGTGCCAGCAGTTTTCAGGGGGCGAAGACTGAAGCTTTCTTT. The complete variable domain, with remaining parts taken from reference TRBV28 and TRBJ1-1, reads DVKVTQSSRYLVKRTGEKVFLECVQDMDHENMFWYRQDPGLGLRLIYFSYDVKMKEKGDIPEGYSVSREKKERFSLILESASTNQTSMYLCASSFQGAKTEAFFGQGTRLTVV.

The genes are TRBV5-6 and TRBJ2-3; D ambiguous. The V and J ends lost 3 bases and 0 bases respectively, with 8 bases between them. The germline V gene encodes CDR1 SGHDT and CDR2 YYEEEE. This CDR3 is 14 amino acids long. The CDR3 DNA is TGTGCCAGCAGCTCCCTTTATAGCACAGATACGCAGTATTTT. Protein sequence: CASSSLYSTDTQYF.

The chain joins TRBV5-1 to TRBJ1-5, with D possibly being TRBD1 (5 bases). This CDR3 comprises 13 residues. The germline V gene has CDR1 SGHRS and CDR2 YFSETQ. Trimming removed 0 bases from V and 7 bases from J, with 8 bases in between. The CDR3 region has the DNA TGCGCCAGCAGCTTGGGGGCAGGGCAGCCCCAGCATTTT. It codes for CASSLGAGQPQHF.

This chain links TRBV5-1 with TRBJ2-3, with 9 bases fitting TRBD2. CDR1 and CDR2 from the germline V gene are SGHRS and YFSETQ. Trimming took 0 bases from V and 10 from J; bases not matched to a gene: 3. The CDR3 is 13 amino acids. The DNA of the CDR3 is TGCGCCAGCAGCTTGGAGCGGGGGGCGGCGCAGTATTTT. This gives the protein CASSLERGAAQYF.

The chain is built from TRBV4-2 and TRBJ2-7; 8 bases are shared with TRBD2. The junction had 2 bases not matched to a gene; V was cut back by 1 base and J by 0 bases. The CDR3 has 15 amino acids. CDR1 is LGHNA and CDR2 is YNFKEQ in the germline V gene. The CDR3 loop is CASSQGLAGSYEQYF. The CDR3 bases are TGTGCCAGCAGCCAAGGGCTAGCGGGCTCCTACGAGCAGTACTTC.

The chain combines TRBV5-6 with TRBJ1-5; perhaps TRBD1 as D (5 bases). Germline V gives CDR1 SGHDT, CDR2 YYEEEE. This CDR3 is 16 amino acids long. The V gene lost 1 base and the J gene lost 5 bases, with 16 bases spanning the gap. CDR3 in DNA: TGTGCCAGCAGCTTGAGTGGGCAGGGTAACGATCAGCCCCAGCATTTT. Amino acid sequence: CASSLSGQGNDQPQHF.

The chain couples TRBV30 to TRBJ1-4; tentatively, D is TRBD1 (5 bases). The germline gives CDR1 GTSNPN, CDR2 SVGIG (reference sequence). This CDR3 spans 13 amino acids. V was shortened by 5 bases and J by 8 bases, with 15 bases between the two germline ends. Here the CDR3 DNA reads TGTGCCTGGGACCAGGGTAGGGGCGAAAAACTGTTTTTT. Its protein product is CAWDQGRGEKLFF. The variable domain in full, with the rest retrieved from reference TRBV30 and TRBJ1-4, is SQTIHQWPATLVQPVGSPLSLECTVEGTSNPNLYWYRQAAGRGLQLLFYSVGIGQISSEVPQNLSASRPQDRQFILSSKKLLLSDSGFYLCAWDQGRGEKLFFGSGTQLSVL.